These T cell receptor beta chains were read from a single sample in a study of cytomegalovirus exposure and HLA in healthy donors. The method was immunoSEQ multiplex PCR; TCRdb's version includes in-frame clones alone and lacks a portion of them. The sample lists some 150,000 clones, roughly 83% occurring once. The material sequenced was PBMCs. The receptor set was obtained from a man between 25 and 39 years old in good health and CMV-seropositive. Each CDR3 is given with its conserved first and last residue. D genes are given only for firm matches. Clone size is stated in some rows and not others, as once, few, many or a class when expanded.

TRBV6-1,NA,TRBD1,TRBJ2-1,TGTGCCAGCGGCGGGGCTACAGGGGGCAATGAGCAGTTCTTC,CASGGATGGNEQFF
TRBV2,few,NA,TRBJ2-2,TGTGCCAGCAGTGATATGGCAGTATCCCCCGGGGAGCTGTTTTTT,CASSDMAVSPGELFF
TRBV6-6,NA,NA,TRBJ2-1,TGTGCCAGCAGCCAAGGGGCGGGGCGGCAACACAATGAGCAGTTCTTC,CASSQGAGRQHNEQFF
TRBV6-6,NA,TRBD1,TRBJ1-3,TGTGCCAGCAGCAGGGGGCTTGGAAACACCATATATTTT,CASSRGLGNTIYF
TRBV11-2,NA,NA,TRBJ2-7,TGTGCCAGCAGCTTAGGACAGACCACGCGCTACGAGCAGTACTTC,CASSLGQTTRYEQYF
TRBV6-1,once,NA,TRBJ1-5,TGTGCCAGCAGTGAAGCGCGAGCGGACAATCAGCCCCAGCATTTT,CASSEARADNQPQHF
TRBV12-5,NA,NA,TRBJ1-3,TGTGCTAGTGCCCCACAGGCTAACCCTGGAAACACCATATATTTT,CASAPQANPGNTIYF
TRBV6-5,few,NA,TRBJ2-2,TGTGCCAGCAGTTTTCCTAGGGGCGGGGAGCTGTTTTTT,CASSFPRGGELFF
TRBV7-9,few,NA,TRBJ2-1,TGTGCCAGCAGCTTATTTGCAGGCAACAATGAGCAGTTCTTC,CASSLFAGNNEQFF
TRBV28,once,TRBD1,TRBJ2-3,TGTGCCAGCAGTCCGGGACAGAGCACAGATACGCAGTATTTT,CASSPGQSTDTQYF
TRBV6-1,NA,TRBD1,TRBJ1-1,TGTGCCTCCAGGGGGACAGGGACCACTGAAGCTTTCTTT,CASRGTGTTEAFF
TRBV5-1,NA,TRBD1,TRBJ1-1,TGCGCCAGCAGCAGGGGACAGGGAGCTGAAGCTTTCTTT,CASSRGQGAEAFF
TRBV29-1,few,NA,TRBJ2-2,TGCAGCGTTAGAACGGCGAACACCGGGGAGCTGTTTTTT,CSVRTANTGELFF
TRBV6-1,NA,TRBD1,TRBJ1-3,TGTGCCAGCAGCGACCTCCGACAGGGCGTAAACACCATATATTTT,CASSDLRQGVNTIYF
TRBV30,NA,TRBD1,TRBJ2-7,TGTGCCTGGGGTACAGGGGCTAATGGGGAGCAGTACTTC,CAWGTGANGEQYF
TRBV11-2,NA,TRBD1,TRBJ2-7,TGTGCCAGCAGCCCCGGACAGGTCCGACGCGAGCAGTACTTC,CASSPGQVRREQYF
TRBV4-1,NA,TRBD2,TRBJ2-1,TGCGCCAGCAGCCCACCGGGACTAGCGCCCTACAATGAGCAGTTCTTC,CASSPPGLAPYNEQFF
TRBV19,NA,NA,TRBJ2-7,TGTGCCAGTAGTATAGATGCCAGGGCCACCTACGAGCAGTACTTC,CASSIDARATYEQYF
TRBV27,NA,NA,TRBJ2-7,TGTGCCAGCAGTCAACCAACCGAGGGCGGCCCCTCCTACGAGCAGTACTTC,CASSQPTEGGPSYEQYF
TRBV30,NA,TRBD1,TRBJ2-2,TGTGCCTGGACAGGGGGTGGCGGGGAGCTGTTTTTT,CAWTGGGGELFF
TRBV19,NA,NA,TRBJ1-6,TGTGCCAGTAGTATCAACTATAATTCACCCCTCCACTTT,CASSINYNSPLHF
TRBV7-2,NA,TRBD1,TRBJ1-2,TGTGCCAGCAGCCCCGCCGGACAGGGGTATGGCTACACCTTC,CASSPAGQGYGYTF
TRBV6-1,once,TRBD1,TRBJ2-2,TGTGCCAGCAGATTAGACAGGGCCTTCACCGGGGAGCTGTTTTTT,CASRLDRAFTGELFF
TRBV10-3,few,TRBD2,TRBJ2-1,TGTGCCATCAGTGAGTCCGGGACTAGCGGATACAATGAGCAGTTCTTC,CAISESGTSGYNEQFF
TRBV19,once,NA,TRBJ1-2,TGTGCCAGTAGTATCGGGGGATCCTATGGCTACACCTTC,CASSIGGSYGYTF
TRBV25-1,NA,TRBD1,TRBJ2-5,TGTGCCAGCAGTGCTGGGCATTGGCAGGGGGCTTCGGAGACCCAGTACTTC,CASSAGHWQGASETQYF
TRBV6-5,NA,NA,TRBJ1-6,TGTGCCAGCAGTTACGGGGAGTACTATAATTCACCCCTCCACTTT,CASSYGEYYNSPLHF
TRBV4-1,NA,TRBD1,TRBJ2-1,TGCGCCAGCAGCCAAGGGACAGGGGGCTCCTACAATGAGCAGTTCTTC,CASSQGTGGSYNEQFF
TRBV5-1,NA,NA,TRBJ2-7,TGCGCCAGCAGCTTGTCGTCCCAGAAGACAGGTCACTACGAGCAGTACTTC,CASSLSSQKTGHYEQYF
TRBV9,few,NA,TRBJ2-3,TGTGCCAGCAGCGTAGAACAGAGCACAGATACGCAGTATTTT,CASSVEQSTDTQYF
TRBV19,NA,TRBD1,TRBJ1-5,TGTGCCAGTAGCACCGGGACAGACAATCAGCCCCAGCATTTT,CASSTGTDNQPQHF
TRBV6-1,once,NA,TRBJ1-4,TGTGCCAGCAGCGGGCGTGACAGTCGTAATGAAAAACTGTTTTTT,CASSGRDSRNEKLFF
TRBV7-3,NA,NA,TRBJ2-7,TGTGCCAGCAGCACACAGGGTAACGAGCAGTACTTC,CASSTQGNEQYF
TRBV12-5,once,TRBD1,TRBJ1-2,TGTGCTAGTGGTCCCTCAGGGGGCGCCTATGGCTACACCTTC,CASGPSGGAYGYTF
TRBV28,NA,NA,TRBJ2-7,TGTGCCAGCAGTTTGCCGGCTAGCGCCGACGAGCAGTACTTC,CASSLPASADEQYF
TRBV5-4,few,NA,TRBJ2-6,TGTGCCAGCAGCTATAGAGGGCTCTCGACTGGGGCCAACGTCCTGACTTTC,CASSYRGLSTGANVLTF
TRBV2,NA,NA,TRBJ1-6,TGTGCCAGCAGTGAAGCTACCTTAGGGGGATCACCCCTCCACTTT,CASSEATLGGSPLHF